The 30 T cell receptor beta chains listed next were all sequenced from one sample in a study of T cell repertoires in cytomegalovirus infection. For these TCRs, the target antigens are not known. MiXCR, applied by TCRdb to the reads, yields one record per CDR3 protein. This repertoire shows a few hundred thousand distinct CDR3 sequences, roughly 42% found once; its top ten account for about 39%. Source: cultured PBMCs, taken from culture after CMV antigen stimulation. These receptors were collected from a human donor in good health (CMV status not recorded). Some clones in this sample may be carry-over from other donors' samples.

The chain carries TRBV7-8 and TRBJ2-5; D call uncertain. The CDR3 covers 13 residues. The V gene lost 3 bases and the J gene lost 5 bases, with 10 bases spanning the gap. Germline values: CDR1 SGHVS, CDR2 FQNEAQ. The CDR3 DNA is TGTGCCAGCAGCTTGGAAAGAATGGAGACCCAGTACTTC. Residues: CASSLERMETQYF.

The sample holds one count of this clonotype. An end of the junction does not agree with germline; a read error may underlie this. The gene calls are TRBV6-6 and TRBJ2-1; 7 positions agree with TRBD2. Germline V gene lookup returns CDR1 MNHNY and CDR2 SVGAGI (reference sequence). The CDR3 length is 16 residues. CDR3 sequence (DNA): TGTGCCAGCAGTTACTCAATAGGAAGCGGGGAGAACGAGGGTCTCTTC. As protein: CASSYSIGSGENEGLF.

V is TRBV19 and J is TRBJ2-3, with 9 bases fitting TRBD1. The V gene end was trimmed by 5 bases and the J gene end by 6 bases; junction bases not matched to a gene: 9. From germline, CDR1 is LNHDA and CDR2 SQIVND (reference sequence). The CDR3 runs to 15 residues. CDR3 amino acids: CASSDRDRVGDTQYF. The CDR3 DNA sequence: TGTGCCAGTAGTGACCGGGACAGGGTAGGCGATACGCAGTATTTT.

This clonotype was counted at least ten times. Here the CDR3 reads CASSLVGTGNQPQHF. DNA for the CDR3: TGTGCCAGCAGCTTAGTGGGGACAGGGAACCAGCCCCAGCATTTT. V and J are TRBV7-2 and TRBJ1-5; 9 bases match TRBD1. The CDR3 has 15 residues. CDR1 is SGHTA and CDR2 is FQGNSA in the germline V gene. V shed 1 base, J shed 7 bases, and the junction held 5 bases outside the gene matches.

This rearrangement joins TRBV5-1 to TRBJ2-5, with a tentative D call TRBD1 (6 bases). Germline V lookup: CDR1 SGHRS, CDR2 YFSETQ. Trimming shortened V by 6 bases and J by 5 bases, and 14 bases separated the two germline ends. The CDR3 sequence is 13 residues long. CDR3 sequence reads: CASTRTVAETQYF. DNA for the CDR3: TGCGCCAGCACCCGGACAGTCGCGGAGACCCAGTACTTC.

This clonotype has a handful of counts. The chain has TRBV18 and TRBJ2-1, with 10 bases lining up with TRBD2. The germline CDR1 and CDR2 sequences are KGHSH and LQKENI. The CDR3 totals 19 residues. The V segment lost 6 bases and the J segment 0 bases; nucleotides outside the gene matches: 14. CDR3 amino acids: CASSPKRGGGLRSYNEQFF. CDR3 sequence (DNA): TGTGCCAGCTCTCCCAAGCGGGGGGGAGGCCTTCGCTCCTACAATGAGCAGTTCTTC.

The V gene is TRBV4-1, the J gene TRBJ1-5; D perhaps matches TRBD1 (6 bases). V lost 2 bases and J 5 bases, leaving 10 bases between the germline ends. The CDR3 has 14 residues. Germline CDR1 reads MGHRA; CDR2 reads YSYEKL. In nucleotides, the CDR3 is TGCGCCAGCAGCCAACGAACAGGGCATCAGCCCCAGCATTTT. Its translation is CASSQRTGHQPQHF.

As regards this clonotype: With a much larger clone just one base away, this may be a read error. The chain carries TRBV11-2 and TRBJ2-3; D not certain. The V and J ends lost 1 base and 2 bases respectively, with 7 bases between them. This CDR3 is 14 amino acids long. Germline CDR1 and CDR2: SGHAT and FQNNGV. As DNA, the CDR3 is TGTGCCAGCAGCTTAGGCCCGGACACAGATACGCAGTATTTT. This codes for CASSLGPDTDTQYF.

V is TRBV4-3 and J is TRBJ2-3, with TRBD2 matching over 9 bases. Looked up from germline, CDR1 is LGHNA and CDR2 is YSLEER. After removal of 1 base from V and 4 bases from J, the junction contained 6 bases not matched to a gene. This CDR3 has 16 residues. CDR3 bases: TGCGCCAGCAGCCAAGTTAGCGGGAGAGGGGCAGATACGCAGTATTTT. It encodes CASSQVSGRGADTQYF.

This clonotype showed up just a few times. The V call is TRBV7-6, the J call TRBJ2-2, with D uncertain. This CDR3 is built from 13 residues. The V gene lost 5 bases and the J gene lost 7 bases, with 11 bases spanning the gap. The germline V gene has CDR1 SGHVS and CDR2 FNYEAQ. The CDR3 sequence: CASSRSVIGELFF. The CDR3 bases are TGTGCCAGCAGCCGATCGGTAATCGGGGAGCTGTTTTTT.

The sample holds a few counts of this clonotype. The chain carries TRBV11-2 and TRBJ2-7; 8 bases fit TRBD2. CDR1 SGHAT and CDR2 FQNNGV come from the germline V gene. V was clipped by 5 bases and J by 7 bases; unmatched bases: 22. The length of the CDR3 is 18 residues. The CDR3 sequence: CASSHRPRLAREQREQYF. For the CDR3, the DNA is TGTGCCAGCAGCCATCGGCCCCGACTAGCGAGAGAGCAGCGGGAGCAGTACTTC.

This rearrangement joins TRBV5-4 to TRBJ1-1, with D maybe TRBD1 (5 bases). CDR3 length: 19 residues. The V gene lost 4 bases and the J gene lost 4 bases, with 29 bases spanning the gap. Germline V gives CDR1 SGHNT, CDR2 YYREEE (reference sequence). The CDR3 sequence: CASSHDTIQDLGRGTEAFF. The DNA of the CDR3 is TGTGCCAGCAGCCATGATACTATACAGGACCTTGGGCGGGGCACTGAAGCTTTCTTT.

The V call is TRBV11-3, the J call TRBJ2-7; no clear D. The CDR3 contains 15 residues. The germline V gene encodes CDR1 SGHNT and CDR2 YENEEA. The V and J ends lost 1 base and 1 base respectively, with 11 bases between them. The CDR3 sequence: CASSLVPPPSYEQYF. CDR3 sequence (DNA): TGTGCCAGCAGCTTAGTCCCTCCACCTTCCTACGAGCAGTACTTC.

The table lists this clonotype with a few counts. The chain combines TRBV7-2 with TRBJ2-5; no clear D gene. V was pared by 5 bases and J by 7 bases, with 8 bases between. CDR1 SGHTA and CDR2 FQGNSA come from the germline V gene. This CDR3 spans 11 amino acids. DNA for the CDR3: TGTGCCAGCAGCCGGCCTGGGACCCAGTACTTC. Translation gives CASSRPGTQYF.

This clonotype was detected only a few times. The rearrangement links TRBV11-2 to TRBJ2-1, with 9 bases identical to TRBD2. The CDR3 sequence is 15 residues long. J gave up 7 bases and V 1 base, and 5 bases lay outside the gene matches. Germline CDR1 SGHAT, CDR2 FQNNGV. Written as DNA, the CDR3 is TGTGCCAGCAGCTTAGCGGGAGCGGGAGGAAATGAGCAGTTCTTC. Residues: CASSLAGAGGNEQFF.

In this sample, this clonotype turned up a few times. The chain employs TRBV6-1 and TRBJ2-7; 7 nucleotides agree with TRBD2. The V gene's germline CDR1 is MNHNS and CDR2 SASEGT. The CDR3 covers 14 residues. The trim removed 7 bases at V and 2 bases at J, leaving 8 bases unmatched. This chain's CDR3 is CASTPPGGTYEQYF. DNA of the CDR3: TGTGCCAGCACCCCCCCCGGGGGGACCTACGAGCAGTACTTC.

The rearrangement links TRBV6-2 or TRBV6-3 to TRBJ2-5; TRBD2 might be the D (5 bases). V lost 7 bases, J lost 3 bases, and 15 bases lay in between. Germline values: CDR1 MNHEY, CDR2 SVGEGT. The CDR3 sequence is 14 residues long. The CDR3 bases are TGTGCCAGCAACGACCGAGACTATGAAGAGACCCAGTACTTC. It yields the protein CASNDRDYEETQYF.

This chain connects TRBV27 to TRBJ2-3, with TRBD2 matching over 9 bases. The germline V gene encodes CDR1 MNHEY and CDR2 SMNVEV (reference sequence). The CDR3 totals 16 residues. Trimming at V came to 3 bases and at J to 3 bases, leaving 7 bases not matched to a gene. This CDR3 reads CASSFLRGGATDTQYF. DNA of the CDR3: TGTGCCAGCAGTTTTCTGCGCGGGGGGGCAACAGATACGCAGTATTTT.

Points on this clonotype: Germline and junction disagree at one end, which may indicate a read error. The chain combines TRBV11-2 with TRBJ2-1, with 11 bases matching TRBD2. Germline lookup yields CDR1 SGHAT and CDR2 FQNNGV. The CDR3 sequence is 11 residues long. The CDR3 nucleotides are TGTGCCAGCAGCCAAGGGACTAGCGGTTCCTTC. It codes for CASSQGTSGSF.

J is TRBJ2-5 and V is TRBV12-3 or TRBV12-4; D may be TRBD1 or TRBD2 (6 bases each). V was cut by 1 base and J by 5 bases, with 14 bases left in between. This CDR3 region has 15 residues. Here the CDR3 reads CASSLGGGQGETQYF. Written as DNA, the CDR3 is TGTGCCAGCAGTTTAGGAGGGGGGCAGGGGGAGACCCAGTACTTC.

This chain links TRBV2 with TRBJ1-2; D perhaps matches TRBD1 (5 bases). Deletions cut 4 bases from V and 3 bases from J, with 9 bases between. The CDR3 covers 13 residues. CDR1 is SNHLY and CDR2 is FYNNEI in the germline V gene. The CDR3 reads CASSVEGHYGYTF. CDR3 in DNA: TGTGCCAGCAGTGTGGAGGGGCACTATGGCTACACCTTC.

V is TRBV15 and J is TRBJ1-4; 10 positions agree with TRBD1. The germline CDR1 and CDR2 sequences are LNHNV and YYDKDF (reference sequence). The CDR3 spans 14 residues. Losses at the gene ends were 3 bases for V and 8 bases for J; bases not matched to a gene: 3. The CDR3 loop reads CATSRGQGNEKLFF. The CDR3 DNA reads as TGTGCCACCAGCAGGGGACAGGGGAACGAAAAACTGTTTTTT.

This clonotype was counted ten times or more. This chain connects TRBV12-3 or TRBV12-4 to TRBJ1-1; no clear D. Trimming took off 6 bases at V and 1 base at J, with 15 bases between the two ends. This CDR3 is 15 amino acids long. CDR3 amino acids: CASSPRVAGNTEAFF. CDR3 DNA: TGTGCCAGCAGCCCCCGCGTTGCAGGGAACACTGAAGCTTTCTTT.

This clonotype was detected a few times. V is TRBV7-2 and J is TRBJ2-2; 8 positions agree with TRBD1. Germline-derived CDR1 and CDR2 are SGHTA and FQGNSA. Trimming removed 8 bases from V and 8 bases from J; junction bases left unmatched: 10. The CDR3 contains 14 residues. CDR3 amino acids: CASLPDRGYGELFF. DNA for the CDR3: TGTGCCAGCCTCCCAGACAGGGGTTATGGGGAGCTGTTTTTT.

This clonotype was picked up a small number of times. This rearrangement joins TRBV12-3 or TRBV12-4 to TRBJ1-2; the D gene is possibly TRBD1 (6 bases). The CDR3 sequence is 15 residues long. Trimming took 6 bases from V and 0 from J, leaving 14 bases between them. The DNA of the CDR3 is TGTGCCAGCAGGCGGGGGCGGGCAGCTAACTATGGCTACACCTTC. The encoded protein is CASRRGRAANYGYTF.

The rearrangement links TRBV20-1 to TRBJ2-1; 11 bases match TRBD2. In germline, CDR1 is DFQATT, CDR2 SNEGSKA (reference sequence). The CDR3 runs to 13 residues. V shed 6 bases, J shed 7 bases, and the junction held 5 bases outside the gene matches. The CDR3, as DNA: TGCAGTGCGGGGTCTAGCGGGGGGAATGAGCAGTTCTTC. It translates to CSAGSSGGNEQFF.

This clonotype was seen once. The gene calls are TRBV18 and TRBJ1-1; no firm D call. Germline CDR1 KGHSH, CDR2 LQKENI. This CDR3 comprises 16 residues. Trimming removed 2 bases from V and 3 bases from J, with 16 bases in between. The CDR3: CASSPSGFRRDTEAFF. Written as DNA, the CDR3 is TGTGCCAGCTCACCATCAGGCTTCCGTCGGGACACTGAAGCTTTCTTT.

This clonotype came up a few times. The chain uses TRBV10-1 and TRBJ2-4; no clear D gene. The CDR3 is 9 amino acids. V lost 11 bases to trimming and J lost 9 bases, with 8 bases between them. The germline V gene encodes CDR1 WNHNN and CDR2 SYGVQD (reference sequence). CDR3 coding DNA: TGCGCCCCCGGTGGCATTCAGTACTTC. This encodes CAPGGIQYF.

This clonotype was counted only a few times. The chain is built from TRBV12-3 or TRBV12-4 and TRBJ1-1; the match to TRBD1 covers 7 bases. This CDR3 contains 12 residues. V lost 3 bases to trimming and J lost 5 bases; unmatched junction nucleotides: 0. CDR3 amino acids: CASSLGQTEAFF. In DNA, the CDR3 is TGTGCCAGCAGTTTGGGACAGACTGAAGCTTTCTTT.

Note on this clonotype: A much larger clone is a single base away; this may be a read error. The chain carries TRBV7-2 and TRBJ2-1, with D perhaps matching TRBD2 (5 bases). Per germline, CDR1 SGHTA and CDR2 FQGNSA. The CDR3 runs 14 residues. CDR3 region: CASSSREAYNEPFF. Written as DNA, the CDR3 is TGTGCCAGCAGCTCCCGGGAAGCCTACAATGAGCCGTTCTTC. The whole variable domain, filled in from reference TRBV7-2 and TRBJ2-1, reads GAGVSQSPSNKVTEKGKDVELRCDPISGHTALYWYRQSLGQGLEFLIYFQGNSAPDKSGLPSDRFSAERTGGSVSTLTIQRTQQEDSAVYLCASSSREAYNEPFFGPGTRLTVL.